This TCR beta chain came from a study of blood T cell repertoires in COVID-19. The CDR3 is 13 amino acids. V lost 6 bases, J lost 5 bases, and 10 bases lay in between. From germline, CDR1 is MDHEN and CDR2 SYDVKM. Measured with immunoSEQ multiplex PCR; TCRdb has only the in-frame clones, and not every one. The table records 110,000 or so clones, roughly 80% of them present only once. Source material: peripheral blood. The chain carries TRBV28 and TRBJ1-4, with D perhaps matching TRBD1 (6 bases). The receptor's source is an older man with acute or convalescent COVID-19. CDR3 amino acids: CASSSGQNEKLFF. The DNA of the CDR3 is TGTGCCAGCAGCTCTGGACAGAATGAAAAACTGTTTTTT. The variable domain in full, with the rest retrieved from reference TRBV28 and TRBJ1-4, is DVKVTQSSRYLVKRTGEKVFLECVQDMDHENMFWYRQDPGLGLRLIYFSYDVKMKEKGDIPEGYSVSREKKERFSLILESASTNQTSMYLCASSSGQNEKLFFGSGTQLSVL.